This T cell receptor beta chain emerged from a study of shared clonotypes between healthy human individuals (dated by TCRdb to 2020 to 2021). In the study overall: The cohort comprised a couple of women and a few men aged 18 to 49 years. Libraries were prepared and TCR repertoires were sequenced by different laboratories using diverse techniques, in order to increase sequencing depth and limit assay-specific biases. For each donor, three plates each were used for CD4 naive and CD4 memory, two plates were used for CD8 naive, and one plate was used for CD8 memory. Each donor's leukapheresis produced roughly between roughly 0.85 and 9.5 billion PBMCs. To estimate repertoire size and how much clonotype sharing occurs between individuals, the study deeply sequenced the blood TCR repertoires of several healthy adults.

A remark on this clone: Its antigen has not been determined. Within one base of it there is no much larger clone, and no base qualities were kept.

Healthy HIV-negative adults with no recently reported acute infections or vaccinations were included as donors. All donors were Caucasian adults living in Nashville, Tennessee, USA. CD4+ T cells were enriched through magnetic negative selection, after which naive cells were positively selected on CD45RA and the remaining negative fraction served as the memory subset. After blood collection by leukapheresis, PBMCs were isolated using Ficoll-Histopaque density gradient centrifugation and then cryopreserved in the vapor phase of liquid nitrogen. Purity and quantity of every magnetically sorted T cell population were checked by analytical flow cytometry. Each sorted fraction had its genomic DNA isolated and then quantified by UV absorbance on a Nanodrop 2000c. The study at large found these results: Across a few donors, roughly 5.4% of naive CD4, roughly 3.3% of naive CD8, about 2.3% of memory CD4, and around 0.4% of memory CD8 clonotypes were shared. The small number of donors limited the genetic and exposure-history diversity represented. Naive subsets generally had larger estimated clonotype richness than memory subsets did. Only blood was sampled, and tissue TCR repertoires likely differ from those in blood. Pairwise subsampling indicated that sequencing depth was expected to affect the degree of clonotype sharing among donors. Even with the large sequencing depth, rarefaction of the sorted-subset datasets indicated that sequencing was incomplete. Clonotypes shared by all four sorted-subset donors showed higher generation probabilities than non-shared clonotypes.

TCR CDR3 regions were amplified from genomic DNA by multiplex PCR using the deep immunoSEQ assay. For each cell subset, the extracted genomic DNA was distributed evenly across all wells of several immunoSEQ 96-well plates, and each plate served as one replicate. Each replicate PCR for sorted subsets received around 200 ng genomic DNA, equal to 28,000 or so T cell genomes. The purified libraries were quantified using a Qubit 3.0 fluorometer, sized with a Bioanalyzer 2100, and then quantified again using the KAPA Library Quantification kit. Every immunoSEQ 96-well plate was sequenced on a separate single-read 150-cycle Illumina NextSeq 550 flow cell. The original pipeline was this. The immunoSEQ output contained only junctional sequences without quality scores, so filtering could not match that applied to full-length reads. To assign V/J genes and CDR3, sequences were annotated using PyIR, a Python wrapper for IgBLAST v1.9, with IMGT germline references. Reads were filtered out if the reads had weak V/J assignments (E-value above 1e-6), no CDR3, stop codons, out-of-frame junctions, or ambiguous translated residues. A V3J clonotype was defined by an identical inferred V gene, J gene, and CDR3 amino acid sequence. To compute the percentage overlap between repertoires, the number of shared unique clonotypes was divided by the size of the smaller repertoire. Repertoire richness was assessed with RTK rarefaction, the Chao1 estimator, and Recon v2.1 estimates of unobserved clonotypes. Generation probabilities were computed with OLGA for all TCRbeta clonotypes obtained by the gDNA method from a handful of donors. What TCRdb holds here is the immuneACCESS table cut down to in-frame rearrangements. Part of the clones is not present; checked against another copy, under half of the missing clones reflect an unresolved V gene, and the others are unexplained. The V and J calls and clone size are taken from that table; D and trimming were inferred from the DNA. Within this sample are 1.4 million to 1.5 million clones, with approximately 97% of them counted one time only. The leading ten clones occupy roughly 1.2% of the sample.

Reading the germline V gene gives CDR1 SGHRS and CDR2 YFSETQ. CDR3 length: 14 amino acids, cysteine to phenylalanine. Here the CDR3 DNA is all that survives: 42 bases in frame from base 1. Trimming costs V 4 bases and J 2 bases, and their ends lie 12 bases apart. This TCR was recovered from a man aged 25 to 40 in good health. The V and J genes are TRBV5-1 and TRBJ2-5; the D segment might be TRBD1 or TRBD2, since each matches 6 bases. Input material: naive CD4+ T cells sorted from blood. The cell subset or site label, as the study defines it: CD45RA+ positively selected. The DNA sequence reads TGCGCCAGCAGCGGCGGGACACTTCAAGAGACCCAGTACTTC. Its amino acids are CASSGGTLQETQYF.